This T cell receptor beta chain was sequenced during a study of OX40 agonist ivuxolimab in advanced cancers. Germline loops: CDR1 MGHRA, CDR2 YSYEKL. Trimming removed 5 bases at V and 7 bases at J, with 17 bases between. The CDR3 contains 14 residues. Study-wide points: In the 0.1 to 3.0 mg/kg range, CD4+ and CD8+ blood T cells had expanded clonally by week 6.

On this clone: Its target is unknown.

This table comes from immunoSEQ multiplex PCR, and its TCRdb copy is limited to in-frame clones, with some not included. The profile shows about 49,000 clones, about 86% of them singletons. The chain carries TRBV4-1 and TRBJ1-1; D is possibly TRBD1 (5 bases). This clonotype was obtained from an adult with an advanced solid tumor such as melanoma, head and neck, liver or kidney cancer. The sample in question was CD4+ or CD8+ T cells sorted from blood, obtained in a trial of the OX40 agonist ivuxolimab. The CDR3 spells CASSLSGGRGEAFF. For the CDR3, the DNA is TGCGCCAGCAGCTTATCGGGGGGGAGAGGTGAAGCTTTCTTT.